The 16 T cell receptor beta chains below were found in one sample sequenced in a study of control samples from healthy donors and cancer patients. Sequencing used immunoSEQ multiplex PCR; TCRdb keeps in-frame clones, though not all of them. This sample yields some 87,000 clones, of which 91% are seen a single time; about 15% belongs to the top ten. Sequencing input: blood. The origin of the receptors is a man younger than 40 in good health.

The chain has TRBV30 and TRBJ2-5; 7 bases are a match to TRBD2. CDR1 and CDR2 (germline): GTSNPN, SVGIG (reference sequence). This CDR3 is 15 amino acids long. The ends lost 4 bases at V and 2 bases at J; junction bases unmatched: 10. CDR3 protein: CAWTPLGGWQETQYF. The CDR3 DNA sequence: TGTGCCTGGACTCCGCTGGGGGGGTGGCAAGAGACCCAGTACTTC.

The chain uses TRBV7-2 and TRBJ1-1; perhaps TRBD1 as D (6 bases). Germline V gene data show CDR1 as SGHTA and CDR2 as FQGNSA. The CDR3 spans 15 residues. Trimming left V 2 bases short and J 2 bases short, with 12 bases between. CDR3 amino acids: CASSLWGAANTEAFF. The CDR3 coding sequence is TGTGCCAGCAGCTTATGGGGGGCGGCTAACACTGAAGCTTTCTTT.

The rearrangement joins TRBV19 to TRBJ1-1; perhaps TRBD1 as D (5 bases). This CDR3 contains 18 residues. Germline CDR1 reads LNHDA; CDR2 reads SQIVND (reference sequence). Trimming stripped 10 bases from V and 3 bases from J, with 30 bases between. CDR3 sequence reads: CATLVQADGSGPHTEAFF. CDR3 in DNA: TGTGCCACCTTGGTACAGGCAGATGGGTCCGGTCCCCACACTGAAGCTTTCTTT.

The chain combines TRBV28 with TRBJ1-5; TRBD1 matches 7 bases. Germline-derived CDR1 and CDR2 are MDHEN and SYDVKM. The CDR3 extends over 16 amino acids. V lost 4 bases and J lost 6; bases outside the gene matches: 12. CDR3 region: CASSSLVSGQTQPQHF. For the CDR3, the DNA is TGTGCCAGCAGTTCCCTTGTGTCGGGACAGACTCAGCCCCAGCATTTT.

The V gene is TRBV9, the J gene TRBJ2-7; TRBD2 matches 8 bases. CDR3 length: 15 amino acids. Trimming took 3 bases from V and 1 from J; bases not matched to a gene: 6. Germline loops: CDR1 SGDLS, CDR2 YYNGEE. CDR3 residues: CASSEGTSDSYEQYF. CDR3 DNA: TGTGCCAGCAGCGAGGGGACTAGTGATTCCTACGAGCAGTACTTC.

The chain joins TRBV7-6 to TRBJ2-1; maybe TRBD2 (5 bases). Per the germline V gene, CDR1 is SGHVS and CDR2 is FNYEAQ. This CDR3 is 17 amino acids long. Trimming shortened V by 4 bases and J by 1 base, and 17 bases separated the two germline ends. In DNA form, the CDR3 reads TGTGCCAGCAGCTCCCGGGAACCACCAAGGTCCTACAATGAGCAGTTCTTC. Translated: CASSSREPPRSYNEQFF.

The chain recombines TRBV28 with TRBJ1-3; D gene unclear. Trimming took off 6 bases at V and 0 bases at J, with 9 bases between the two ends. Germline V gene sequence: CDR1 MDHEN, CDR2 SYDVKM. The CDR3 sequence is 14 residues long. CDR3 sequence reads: CASREMGSGNTIYF. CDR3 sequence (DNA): TGTGCCAGCAGGGAGATGGGCTCTGGAAACACCATATATTTT.

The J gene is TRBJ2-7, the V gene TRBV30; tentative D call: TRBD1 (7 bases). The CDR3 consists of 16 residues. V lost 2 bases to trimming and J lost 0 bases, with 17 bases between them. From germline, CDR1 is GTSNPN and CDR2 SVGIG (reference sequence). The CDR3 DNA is TGTGCCTGGAGTCCTTTATGGCAGGGGGGCTCCTACGAGCAGTACTTC. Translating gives CAWSPLWQGGSYEQYF.

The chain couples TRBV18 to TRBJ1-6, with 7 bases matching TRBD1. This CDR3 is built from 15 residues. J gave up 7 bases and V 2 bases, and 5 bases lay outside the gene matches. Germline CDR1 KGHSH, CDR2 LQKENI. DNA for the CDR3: TGTGCCAGCTCACCAAGGGGGCAGGAGAATTCACCCCTCCACTTT. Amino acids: CASSPRGQENSPLHF. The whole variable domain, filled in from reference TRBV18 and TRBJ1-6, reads NAGVMQNPRHLVRRRGQEARLRCSPMKGHSHVYWYRQLPEEGLKFMVYLQKENIIDESGMPKERFSAEFPKEGPSILRIQQVVRGDSAAYFCASSPRGQENSPLHFGNGTRLTVT.

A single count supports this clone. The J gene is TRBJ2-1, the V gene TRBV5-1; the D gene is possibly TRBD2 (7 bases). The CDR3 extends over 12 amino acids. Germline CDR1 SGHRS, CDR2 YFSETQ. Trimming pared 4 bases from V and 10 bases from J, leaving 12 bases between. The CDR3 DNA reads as TGCGCCAGCAGCGAACAGGGAGGGGAGCAGTTCTTC. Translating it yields CASSEQGGEQFF.

DNA for the CDR3: TGTGCCAGTAGTATAGGACAGAGGGCTAACATTCAGTACTTC. Translating gives CASSIGQRANIQYF. The chain employs TRBV19 and TRBJ2-4; D tentatively fits TRBD1 or TRBD2 (5 bases each). Per germline, CDR1 LNHDA and CDR2 SQIVND (reference sequence). This CDR3 has 14 residues. V lost 1 base and J lost 7, with 11 bases in between.

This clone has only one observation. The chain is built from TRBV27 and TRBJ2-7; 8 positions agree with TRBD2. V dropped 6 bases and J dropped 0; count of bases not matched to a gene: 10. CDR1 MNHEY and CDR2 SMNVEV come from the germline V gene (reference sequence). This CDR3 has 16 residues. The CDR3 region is CASSPTSGYSSYEQYF. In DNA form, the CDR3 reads TGTGCCAGCAGCCCAACTAGCGGTTATAGCTCCTACGAGCAGTACTTC.

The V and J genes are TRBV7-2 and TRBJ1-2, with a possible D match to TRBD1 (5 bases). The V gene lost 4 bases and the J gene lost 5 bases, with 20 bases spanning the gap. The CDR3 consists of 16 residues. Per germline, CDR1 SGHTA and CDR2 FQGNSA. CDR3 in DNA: TGTGCCAGCAGCTCCACCCCGGGGGGGAACTGGTATGGCTACACCTTC. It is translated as CASSSTPGGNWYGYTF.

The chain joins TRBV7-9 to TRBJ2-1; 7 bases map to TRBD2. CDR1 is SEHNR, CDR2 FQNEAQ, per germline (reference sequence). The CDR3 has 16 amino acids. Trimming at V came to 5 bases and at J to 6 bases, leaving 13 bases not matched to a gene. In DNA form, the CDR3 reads TGTGCCAGCAGCCTCCAGGGAGGGTTTAGGGGCAATGAGCAGTTCTTC. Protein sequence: CASSLQGGFRGNEQFF. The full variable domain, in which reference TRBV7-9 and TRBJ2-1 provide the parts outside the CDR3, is DTGVSQNPRHKITKRGQNVTFRCDPISEHNRLYWYRQTLGQGPEFLTYFQNEAQLEKSRLLSDRFSAERPKGSFSTLEIQRTEQGDSAMYLCASSLQGGFRGNEQFFGPGTRLTVL.

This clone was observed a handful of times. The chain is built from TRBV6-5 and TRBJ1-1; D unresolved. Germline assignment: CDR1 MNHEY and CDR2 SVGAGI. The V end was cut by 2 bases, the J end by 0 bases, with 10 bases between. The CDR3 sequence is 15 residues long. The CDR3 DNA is TGTGCCAGCAGTTACCGAGGCAGCTTGAACACTGAAGCTTTCTTT. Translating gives CASSYRGSLNTEAFF.

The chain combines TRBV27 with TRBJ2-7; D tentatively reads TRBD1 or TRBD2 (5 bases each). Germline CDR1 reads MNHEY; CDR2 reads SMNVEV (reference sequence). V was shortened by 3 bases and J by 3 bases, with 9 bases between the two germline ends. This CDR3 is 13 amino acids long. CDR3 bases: TGTGCCAGCAGTTTGGGAGACAGCTACGAGCAGTACTTC. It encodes CASSLGDSYEQYF.